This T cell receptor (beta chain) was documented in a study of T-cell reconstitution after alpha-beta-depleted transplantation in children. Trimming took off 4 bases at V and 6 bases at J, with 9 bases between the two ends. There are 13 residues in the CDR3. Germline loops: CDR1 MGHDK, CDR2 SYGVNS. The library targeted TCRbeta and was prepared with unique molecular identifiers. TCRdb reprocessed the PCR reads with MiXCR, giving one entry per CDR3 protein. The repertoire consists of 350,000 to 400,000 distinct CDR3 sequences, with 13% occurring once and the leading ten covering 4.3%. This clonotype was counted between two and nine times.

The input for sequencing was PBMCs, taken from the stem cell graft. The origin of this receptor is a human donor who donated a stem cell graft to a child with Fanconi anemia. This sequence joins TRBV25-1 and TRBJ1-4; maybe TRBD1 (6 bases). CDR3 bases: TGTGCCAGCAGTGGCTGGACAGATGAAAAACTGTTTTTT. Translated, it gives CASSGWTDEKLFF. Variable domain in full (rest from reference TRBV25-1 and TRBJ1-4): EADIYQTPRYLVIGTGKKITLECSQTMGHDKMYWYQQDPGMELHLIHYSYGVNSTEKGDLSSESTVSRIRTEHFPLTLESARPSHTSQYLCASSGWTDEKLFFGSGTQLSVL.